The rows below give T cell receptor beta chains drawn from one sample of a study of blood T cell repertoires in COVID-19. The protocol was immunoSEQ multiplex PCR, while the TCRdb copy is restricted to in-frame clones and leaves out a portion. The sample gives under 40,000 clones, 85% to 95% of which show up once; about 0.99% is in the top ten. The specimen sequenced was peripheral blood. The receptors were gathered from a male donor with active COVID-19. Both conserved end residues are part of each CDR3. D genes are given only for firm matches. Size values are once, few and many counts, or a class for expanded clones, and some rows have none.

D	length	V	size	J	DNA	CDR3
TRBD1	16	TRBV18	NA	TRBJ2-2	TGTGCCAGCTCACCAAGGACAGGGGGCTTCGCCGGGGAGCTGTTTTTT	CASSPRTGGFAGELFF
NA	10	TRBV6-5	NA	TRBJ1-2	TGTGCCAGCGGGCAGGGTGGCTACACCTTC	CASGQGGYTF
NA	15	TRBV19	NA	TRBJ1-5	TGTGCCAGTAGCGTCAGTTATTCTAGCAATCAGCCCCAGCATTTT	CASSVSYSSNQPQHF
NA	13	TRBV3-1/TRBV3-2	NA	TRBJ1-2	TGTGCCAGCAGCCAAGTGACAGTGAATGGCTACACCTTC	CASSQVTVNGYTF
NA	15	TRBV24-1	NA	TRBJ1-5	TGTGCCACCAGTGATAATGGGGAGGGCAATCAGCCCCAGCATTTT	CATSDNGEGNQPQHF
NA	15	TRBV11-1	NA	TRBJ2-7	TGTGCCAGCAGCTTTGGAGGAAACAGGGACGGCGAGCAGTACTTC	CASSFGGNRDGEQYF
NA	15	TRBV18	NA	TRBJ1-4	TGTGCCAGCTCAACCAGGAATTTAGCTAATGAAAAACTGTTTTTT	CASSTRNLANEKLFF
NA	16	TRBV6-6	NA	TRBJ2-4	TGTGCCAGCAGTCGACAGGGAGGGATAGCCAAAAACATTCAGTACTTC	CASSRQGGIAKNIQYF
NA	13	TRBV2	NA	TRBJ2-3	TGTGCCAGCAACTACAGGACAGCAGATACGCAGTATTTT	CASNYRTADTQYF
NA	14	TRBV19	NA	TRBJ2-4	TGTGCCAGTAGTATGAGTCTAGCCAAAAACATTCAGTACTTC	CASSMSLAKNIQYF
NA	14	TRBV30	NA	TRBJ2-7	TGTGCCTGGAGCGCCGGGACATTGGCCTACGAGCAGTACTTC	CAWSAGTLAYEQYF
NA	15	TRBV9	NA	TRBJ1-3	TGTGCCAGCAGCGCGGGAGGAGCCTCTGGAAACACCATATATTTT	CASSAGGASGNTIYF
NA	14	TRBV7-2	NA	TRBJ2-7	TGTGCCAGCAGCTTAGGCCTCGGTTCCTACGAGCAGTACTTC	CASSLGLGSYEQYF
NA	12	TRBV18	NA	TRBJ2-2	TGTGCCAGCTCACCACGAACAGGGGAGCTGTTTTTT	CASSPRTGELFF
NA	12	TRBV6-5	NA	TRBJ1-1	TGTGCCAGCCAGGGCCTGAACACTGAAGCTTTCTTT	CASQGLNTEAFF
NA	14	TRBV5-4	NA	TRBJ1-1	TGTGCCAGCAGCTTCCCGACAGATAACACTGAAGCTTTCTTT	CASSFPTDNTEAFF
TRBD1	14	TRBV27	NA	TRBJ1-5	TGTGCCAGCAGTTCCAGGGACAGAAACCAGCCCCAGCATTTT	CASSSRDRNQPQHF
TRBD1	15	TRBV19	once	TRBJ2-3	TGTGCCAGTAGTTTACAAACTCAGGGGGCAGATACGCAGTATTTT	CASSLQTQGADTQYF
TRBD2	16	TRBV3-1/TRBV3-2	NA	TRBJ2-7	TGTGCCAGCAGCCAAGTTTTACTAGCGGCCGACTACGAGCAGTACTTC	CASSQVLLAADYEQYF
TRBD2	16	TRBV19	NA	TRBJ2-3	TGTGCCAGTAGTGAAGCCGGGACTAGCGGAATATATGCGCAGTATTTT	CASSEAGTSGIYAQYF
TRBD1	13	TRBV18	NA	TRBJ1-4	TGTGCCAGCACAGGGGGAGTTAATGAAAAACTGTTTTTT	CASTGGVNEKLFF
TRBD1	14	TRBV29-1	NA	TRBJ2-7	TGCAGCGCCTTAGGACAGGGAACCCCCTACGAGCAGTACTTC	CSALGQGTPYEQYF
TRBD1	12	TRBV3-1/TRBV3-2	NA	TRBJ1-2	TGTGCCAGCAGCCACCCCTCGACAGGGAACACCTTC	CASSHPSTGNTF
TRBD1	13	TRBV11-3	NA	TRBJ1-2	TGTGCCAGCAGCGACAGGGGGGAGAAGGGCTACACCTTC	CASSDRGEKGYTF
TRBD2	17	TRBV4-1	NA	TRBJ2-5	TGCGCCAGCAGCCAAGCATCGAGAATTAGCGGGCAAGAGACCCAGTACTTC	CASSQASRISGQETQYF
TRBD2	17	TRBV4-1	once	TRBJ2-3	TGCGCCAGCAGCCAACGGGACACTAGCGGGGGGGCACATACGCAGTATTTT	CASSQRDTSGGAHTQYF
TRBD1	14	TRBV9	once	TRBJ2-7	TGTGCCAGCAGCGTGACAGGGGCATGGAACGAGCAGTACTTC	CASSVTGAWNEQYF
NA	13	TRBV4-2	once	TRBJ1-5	TGTGCCAGCAGCCAAGGAGGCAATCAGCCCCAGCATTTT	CASSQGGNQPQHF
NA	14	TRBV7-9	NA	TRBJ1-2	TGTGCCAGCAGCCCACTAGCAACCTTTGGTGGCTACACCTTC	CASSPLATFGGYTF
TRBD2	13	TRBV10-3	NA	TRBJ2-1	TGTGCCACCTCTAGCGGTACCTACAATGAGCAGTTCTTC	CATSSGTYNEQFF
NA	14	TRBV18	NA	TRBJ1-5	TGTGCCAGCTCACCGCAAGAGAGCAATCAGCCCCAGCATTTT	CASSPQESNQPQHF
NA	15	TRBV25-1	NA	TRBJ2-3	TGTGCCAGCAGTGGTGCAGGGGTGGGCACAGATACGCAGTATTTT	CASSGAGVGTDTQYF
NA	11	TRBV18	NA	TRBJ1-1	TGTGCCAGCACGAGGAACACTGAAGCTTTCTTT	CASTRNTEAFF
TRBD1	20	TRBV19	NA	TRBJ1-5	TGTGCCAGTAGTATAGAAGGTGGGATGAGGAGACAGGGGGCAAGTCAGCCCCAGCATTTT	CASSIEGGMRRQGASQPQHF
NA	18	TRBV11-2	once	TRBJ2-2	TGTGCCAGCAGCCTCAATTCCCTTAGGACAGCGAACACCGGGGAGCTGTTTTTT	CASSLNSLRTANTGELFF
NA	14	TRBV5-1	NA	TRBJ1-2	TGCGCCAGCAGCTCCTCGATAGTGAACTATGGCTACACCTTC	CASSSSIVNYGYTF
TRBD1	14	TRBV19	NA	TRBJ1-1	TGTGCCAGTAGCGCCCTCGAGGGGGCAGCTGAAGCTTTCTTT	CASSALEGAAEAFF
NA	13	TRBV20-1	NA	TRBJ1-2	TGCAGTGCTAGTTCAGGGTTGGGCTATGGCTACACCTTC	CSASSGLGYGYTF
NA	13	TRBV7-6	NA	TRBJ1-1	TGTGCCAGCAGCCCAACAGAGAACACTGAAGCTTTCTTT	CASSPTENTEAFF
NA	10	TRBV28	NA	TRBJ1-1	TGTGTTACGGGGAACACTGAAGCTTTCTTT	CVTGNTEAFF
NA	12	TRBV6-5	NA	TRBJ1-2	TGTGCCAGCAGAGTAGGGGACTATGGCTACACCTTC	CASRVGDYGYTF
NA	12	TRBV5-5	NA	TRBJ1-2	TGTGCCAGCAGCTTGGACAGTCACGGCTACACCTTC	CASSLDSHGYTF
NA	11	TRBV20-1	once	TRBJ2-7	TGCAGTGCTCAAGGACAGTACGAGCAGTACTTC	CSAQGQYEQYF
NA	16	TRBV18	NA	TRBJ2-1	TGTGCCAGCTCACCACAGGAATTTGGGCTTTACAATGAGCAGTTCTTC	CASSPQEFGLYNEQFF
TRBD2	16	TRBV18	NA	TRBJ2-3	TGTGCCAGCTCGTCGACCGGGACTATACGCACAGATACGCAGTATTTT	CASSSTGTIRTDTQYF
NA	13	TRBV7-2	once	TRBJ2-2	TGTGCCAGTTCGGCTACAAGAGGGGGGGAGCTGTTTTTT	CASSATRGGELFF
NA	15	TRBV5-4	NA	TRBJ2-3	TGTGCCAGCAGCCAGGACAGAGTCCGCACAGATACGCAGTATTTT	CASSQDRVRTDTQYF
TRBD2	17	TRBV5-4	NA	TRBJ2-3	TGTGCCAGCAGCTTGGGGCTAGCGGGGGGGCCGTCATCTACGCAGTATTTT	CASSLGLAGGPSSTQYF
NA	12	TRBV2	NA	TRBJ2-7	TGTGCCAGCTCTAGACAGGCCTACGAGCAGTACTTC	CASSRQAYEQYF
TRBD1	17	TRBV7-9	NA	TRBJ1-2	TGTGCCAGCAGCCACCACCCGAGGACAGGGGGTAGCTATGGCTACACCTTC	CASSHHPRTGGSYGYTF
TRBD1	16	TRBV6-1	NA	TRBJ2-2	TGTGCCAGCAGTGTGGGACAGGGGCGGATCGGCGGGGAGCTGTTTTTT	CASSVGQGRIGGELFF
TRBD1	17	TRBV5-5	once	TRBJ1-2	TGTGCCAGCAGCGTACAAGGGACAGGCGGACTTTTAGGGGGCTACACCTTC	CASSVQGTGGLLGGYTF
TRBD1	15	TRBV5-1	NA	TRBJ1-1	TGCGCCAGCAGCCTTCGGACAGGGGGGGAATTTGCGGCTTTCTTT	CASSLRTGGEFAAFF
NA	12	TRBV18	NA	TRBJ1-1	TGTGCCAGCTCGGGGAGTGTCCCTGAAGCTTTCTTT	CASSGSVPEAFF
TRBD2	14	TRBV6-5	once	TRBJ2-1	TGTGCCAGCAAACGGGCGGGGGGGCTTTTAGAGCAGTTCTTC	CASKRAGGLLEQFF